This is a list of T cell receptor beta chains from one sample in a study of cytomegalovirus exposure and HLA in healthy donors. Profiling relied on immunoSEQ multiplex PCR, and the TCRdb table lists in-frame clones only, not all of them. The sample carries some 140,000 clones, more than 75% recorded once. The sample taken for sequencing was PBMCs. The receptors derive from a man younger than 40 in good health and CMV-seropositive. Each CDR3 is given with its conserved first and last residue. D genes are given only for firm matches. Not all rows give a size; the values are once, few, many and, for expanded clones, a class.

CDR3 length: 15; V gene: TRBV28; clone size: few; J gene: TRBJ2-3; D gene: TRBD2; CDR3 DNA: TGTGCCAGCAGTCCAGCGGGAGGGAATACAGATACGCAGTATTTT; CDR3 protein: CASSPAGGNTDTQYF
CDR3 length: 12; V gene: TRBV29-1; clone size: -; J gene: TRBJ2-1; D gene: -; CDR3 DNA: TGCAGCGTCGGGGGACAGTACAATGAGCAGTTCTTC; CDR3 protein: CSVGGQYNEQFF
CDR3 length: 15; V gene: TRBV5-8; clone size: once; J gene: TRBJ1-5; D gene: -; CDR3 DNA: TGTGCCAGCAGCTTTGGCAGGGATTTCAATCAGCCCCAGCATTTT; CDR3 protein: CASSFGRDFNQPQHF
CDR3 length: 12; V gene: TRBV18; clone size: -; J gene: TRBJ2-7; D gene: -; CDR3 DNA: TGTGCCAGCTCACCAAGCACCTACGAGCAGTACTTC; CDR3 protein: CASSPSTYEQYF
CDR3 length: 15; V gene: TRBV27; clone size: -; J gene: TRBJ1-2; D gene: TRBD1; CDR3 DNA: TGTGCCAGCAGTATCCCGGGACAGGGGGTAGATGGCTACACCTTC; CDR3 protein: CASSIPGQGVDGYTF
CDR3 length: 15; V gene: TRBV5-6; clone size: -; J gene: TRBJ2-5; D gene: TRBD2; CDR3 DNA: TGTGCCAGCAGCTTGTCAGCGGGAGCGGGGGAGACCCAGTACTTC; CDR3 protein: CASSLSAGAGETQYF
CDR3 length: 15; V gene: TRBV10-3; clone size: -; J gene: TRBJ2-7; D gene: TRBD2; CDR3 DNA: TGTGCCATCAGTGAAAGGCGGGAGGGCCGGGGGGAGCAGTACTTC; CDR3 protein: CAISERREGRGEQYF
CDR3 length: 13; V gene: TRBV29-1; clone size: -; J gene: TRBJ1-1; D gene: TRBD1; CDR3 DNA: TGCAGCGTTTGTCGACAGGGAACTAAGTCAGCTTTCTTT; CDR3 protein: CSVCRQGTKSAFF
CDR3 length: 19; V gene: TRBV29-1; clone size: -; J gene: TRBJ2-7; D gene: TRBD2; CDR3 DNA: TGCAGCGTTGCGAGACTGTGGACTAGCGGGAGGCGTAGCTCCTACGAGCAGTACTTC; CDR3 protein: CSVARLWTSGRRSSYEQYF
CDR3 length: 14; V gene: TRBV6-6; clone size: -; J gene: TRBJ1-2; D gene: -; CDR3 DNA: TGTGCCAGCAGCGAGGACAGCGCCGGATATGGCTACACCTTC; CDR3 protein: CASSEDSAGYGYTF
CDR3 length: 14; V gene: TRBV28; clone size: -; J gene: TRBJ1-2; D gene: -; CDR3 DNA: TGTGCCAGCAGTTCGGAGAGACAGTACTATGGCTACACCTTC; CDR3 protein: CASSSERQYYGYTF
CDR3 length: 12; V gene: TRBV5-1; clone size: -; J gene: TRBJ2-5; D gene: TRBD2; CDR3 DNA: TGCGCCAGCAGCCAGGGAGGGGAGACCCAGTACTTC; CDR3 protein: CASSQGGETQYF
CDR3 length: 18; V gene: TRBV4-2; clone size: -; J gene: TRBJ2-1; D gene: TRBD2; CDR3 DNA: TGTGCCAGCAGCCAAGAATTTGGTAGCGGGAGCTCCTACAATGAGCAGTTCTTC; CDR3 protein: CASSQEFGSGSSYNEQFF
CDR3 length: 16; V gene: TRBV4-2; clone size: -; J gene: TRBJ2-1; D gene: TRBD2; CDR3 DNA: TGTGCCAGCAGCCGCCAACTAGCGGCTCCCTACAATGAGCAGTTCTTC; CDR3 protein: CASSRQLAAPYNEQFF
CDR3 length: 10; V gene: TRBV20-1; clone size: once; J gene: TRBJ2-1; D gene: -; CDR3 DNA: TGCAGTGCCCACCGGGACTCTGGGTTCTTC; CDR3 protein: CSAHRDSGFF
CDR3 length: 16; V gene: TRBV4-2; clone size: -; J gene: TRBJ2-1; D gene: -; CDR3 DNA: TGTGCCAGCAGCCGTTACGGATCGGACTCCGGCGATGAGCAGTTCTTC; CDR3 protein: CASSRYGSDSGDEQFF
CDR3 length: 16; V gene: TRBV5-1; clone size: -; J gene: TRBJ2-2; D gene: -; CDR3 DNA: TGCGCCAGCAGCTTGGAACAGGGCACCTTCACCGGGGAGCTGTTTTTT; CDR3 protein: CASSLEQGTFTGELFF
CDR3 length: 14; V gene: TRBV5-4; clone size: -; J gene: TRBJ1-1; D gene: TRBD1; CDR3 DNA: TGTGCCAGCAGCCCTGGACAGGGGAACACTGAAGCTTTCTTT; CDR3 protein: CASSPGQGNTEAFF
CDR3 length: 14; V gene: TRBV10-1; clone size: few; J gene: TRBJ2-3; D gene: -; CDR3 DNA: TGCGCCAGCAGTGGAACCGGGAGCACAGATACGCAGTATTTT; CDR3 protein: CASSGTGSTDTQYF
CDR3 length: 14; V gene: TRBV5-1; clone size: -; J gene: TRBJ2-7; D gene: TRBD1; CDR3 DNA: TGCGCCAGCAGCTTTGACAGGGCCTCCTACGAGCAGTACTTC; CDR3 protein: CASSFDRASYEQYF
CDR3 length: 15; V gene: TRBV10-3; clone size: -; J gene: TRBJ2-7; D gene: TRBD1; CDR3 DNA: TGTGCCATCGCCCAGTCCCTTACAGGGGGCTACGAGCAGTACTTC; CDR3 protein: CAIAQSLTGGYEQYF
CDR3 length: 16; V gene: TRBV27; clone size: few; J gene: TRBJ2-1; D gene: TRBD2; CDR3 DNA: TGTGCCAGCAGTCCCGGGGGCGGGAGGGCCTCCAATGAGCAGTTCTTC; CDR3 protein: CASSPGGGRASNEQFF
CDR3 length: 13; V gene: TRBV25-1; clone size: few; J gene: TRBJ2-5; D gene: -; CDR3 DNA: TGTGCCAGCACTTCCCCTAGTACCGGGACCCAGTACTTC; CDR3 protein: CASTSPSTGTQYF
CDR3 length: 12; V gene: TRBV29-1; clone size: -; J gene: TRBJ2-5; D gene: -; CDR3 DNA: TGCAGCGCCGCGGACAGCCAAGAGACCCAGTACTTC; CDR3 protein: CSAADSQETQYF
CDR3 length: 16; V gene: TRBV4-2; clone size: -; J gene: TRBJ2-7; D gene: TRBD2; CDR3 DNA: TGTGCCAGCAGCCAAGCCTTAAGCGGGGGGACCTACGAGCAGTACTTC; CDR3 protein: CASSQALSGGTYEQYF
CDR3 length: 15; V gene: TRBV28; clone size: -; J gene: TRBJ2-1; D gene: -; CDR3 DNA: TGTGCCAGCAGCCCCTCCGGTGTTTTGGACAATGAGCAGTTCTTC; CDR3 protein: CASSPSGVLDNEQFF
CDR3 length: 15; V gene: TRBV6-5; clone size: -; J gene: TRBJ2-1; D gene: TRBD1; CDR3 DNA: TGTGCCAGCACCCCTCCCGGGACAGTAAACAATGAGCAGTTCTTC; CDR3 protein: CASTPPGTVNNEQFF
CDR3 length: 14; V gene: TRBV28; clone size: -; J gene: TRBJ2-7; D gene: -; CDR3 DNA: TGTGCCAGCAGTCCCACCGGACAGCCCTACGAGCAGTACTTC; CDR3 protein: CASSPTGQPYEQYF
CDR3 length: 14; V gene: TRBV7-9; clone size: -; J gene: TRBJ1-1; D gene: -; CDR3 DNA: TGTGCCAGCAGCTATACAGGGAGGGGCACTGAAGCTTTCTTT; CDR3 protein: CASSYTGRGTEAFF
CDR3 length: 11; V gene: TRBV7-8; clone size: once; J gene: TRBJ2-7; D gene: -; CDR3 DNA: TGTGCCAGCAGCGTCCGAGGCGAGCAGTACTTC; CDR3 protein: CASSVRGEQYF
CDR3 length: 13; V gene: TRBV6-1; clone size: once; J gene: TRBJ2-7; D gene: -; CDR3 DNA: TGTGCCAGCAGTGAAGCGAGCCATTACGAGCAGTACTTC; CDR3 protein: CASSEASHYEQYF